These T cell receptor beta chains were read from a single sample in a study of cytomegalovirus exposure and HLA in healthy donors. TCRdb's table, derived via immunoSEQ multiplex PCR, lists solely in-frame clones and lacks some. Counted here are about 130,000 clones, about four fifths occurring once; the ten biggest clones make up around 3.5%. Material for sequencing was PBMCs. These receptors were taken from a woman aged 40 to 49 in good health and CMV-seropositive. Each CDR3 is given with its conserved first and last residue. A D gene is named only where the DNA matches it firmly. Size values are once, few and many counts, or a class for expanded clones, and some rows have none.

D gene	V gene	J gene	CDR3 length	clone size	CDR3 DNA	CDR3 protein
TRBD1	TRBV19	TRBJ2-5	15	-	TGTGCCAGTAGTAGGGACAGGGGGGGACAAGAGACCCAGTACTTC	CASSRDRGGQETQYF
-	TRBV27	TRBJ1-3	16	-	TGTGCCAGCAGTTTATCTCCCGGGGGCTCTGGAAACACCATATATTTT	CASSLSPGGSGNTIYF
-	TRBV28	TRBJ2-7	13	few	TGTGCCAGCAATGGAGGGCCGCGGTACGAGCAGTACTTC	CASNGGPRYEQYF
-	TRBV9	TRBJ2-1	15	-	TGTGCCAGCAGCGTAGAGGCGGCCGCTATCAATGAGCAGTTCTTC	CASSVEAAAINEQFF
TRBD2	TRBV6-4	TRBJ2-3	14	few	TGTGCCAGCAGTGACCGAGCGGGAGGGGATACGCAGTATTTT	CASSDRAGGDTQYF
-	TRBV30	TRBJ1-5	17	-	TGTGCCTGGAGTGCCGAAAGGTGGTCCGAGGGCAATCAGCCCCAGCATTTT	CAWSAERWSEGNQPQHF
-	TRBV7-9	TRBJ2-7	12	-	TGTGCCAGCAGCTTAACTGTGCTCGAGCAGTACTTC	CASSLTVLEQYF
TRBD1	TRBV29-1	TRBJ2-1	15	-	TGCAGCGTGGACACGGACAGGGCCTCCTACAATGAGCAGTTCTTC	CSVDTDRASYNEQFF
TRBD1	TRBV30	TRBJ1-2	15	-	TGTGCCTTAAAAACCGGGACAGGGGAGTACTATGGCTACACCTTC	CALKTGTGEYYGYTF
-	TRBV14	TRBJ2-3	16	-	TGTGCCAGCAGGAAAAGCATAGCGGCAAGCACAGATACGCAGTATTTT	CASRKSIAASTDTQYF
-	TRBV28	TRBJ1-4	14	-	TGTGCCAGCAGTTTGATCAGGGAAGATGAAAAACTGTTTTTT	CASSLIREDEKLFF
TRBD2	TRBV19	TRBJ2-7	14	-	TGTGCCAGTTCTGGTCTAGCGGGAGTGGACGAGCAGTACTTC	CASSGLAGVDEQYF
TRBD2	TRBV6-5	TRBJ2-3	15	-	TGTGCCAGCAGCCCCGGACTAGCGGGAGGCAGTACGCAGTATTTT	CASSPGLAGGSTQYF
-	TRBV7-2	TRBJ1-3	16	-	TGTGCCAGCAGCTTATATCGGGGAATCTCTGGAAACACCATATATTTT	CASSLYRGISGNTIYF
-	TRBV5-1	TRBJ2-7	14	-	TGCGCCAGCAGCTTGTCGGACAGCTCCTACGAGCAGTACTTC	CASSLSDSSYEQYF
-	TRBV9	TRBJ1-1	14	-	TGTGCCAGCAGCGGTCTCGGTTTGAACACTGAAGCTTTCTTT	CASSGLGLNTEAFF
-	TRBV12-5	TRBJ2-7	11	-	TGTGCTAGTGGTTTCAATTACGAGCAGTACTTC	CASGFNYEQYF
TRBD2	TRBV6-6	TRBJ2-1	14	-	TGTGCCAGCAACGGACTAGCGGGTTACAATGAGCAGTTCTTC	CASNGLAGYNEQFF
-	TRBV6-1	TRBJ2-1	13	-	TGTGCCAGCAGCACAGGTCTCATAGATGAGCAGTTCTTC	CASSTGLIDEQFF
-	TRBV5-5	TRBJ2-2	16	-	TGTGCCAGCAAACCAGGGTCGGCGCGGAACACCGGGGAGCTGTTTTTT	CASKPGSARNTGELFF
TRBD1	TRBV6-5	TRBJ2-7	15	-	TGTGCCAGCAGTTACTCGGGACAGGGTACCTACGAGCAGTACTTC	CASSYSGQGTYEQYF
TRBD1	TRBV28	TRBJ1-5	16	-	TGTGCCAGCAGTTTCACAGGGGATGACCGAAATCAGCCCCAGCATTTT	CASSFTGDDRNQPQHF
-	TRBV21-1	TRBJ1-1	17	-	TGTGCCAGCAGCAAAGTACGGGGGGCGCCTCGAAACACTGAAGCTTTCTTT	CASSKVRGAPRNTEAFF
-	TRBV11-2	TRBJ2-1	16	few	TGTGCCAGCAGCTTAGGAACTAGTCCATCTTACAATGAGCAGTTCTTC	CASSLGTSPSYNEQFF
TRBD1	TRBV7-3	TRBJ2-1	12	-	TGTGCCAGCAGCTCCGACAGGGTTGAGCAGTTCTTC	CASSSDRVEQFF
-	TRBV5-1	TRBJ1-1	15	few	TGCGCCAGCAGCTTGGCCGGGGGGATGAACACTGAAGCTTTCTTT	CASSLAGGMNTEAFF
TRBD2	TRBV27	TRBJ2-2	15	-	TGTGCCAGCAGTCTATCTAGCGGAGGTACCGGGGAGCTGTTTTTT	CASSLSSGGTGELFF
TRBD1	TRBV9	TRBJ1-4	15	few	TGTGCCAGCAGCGGCTACGACAGGGGGAATGAAAAACTGTTTTTT	CASSGYDRGNEKLFF
TRBD1	TRBV7-9	TRBJ2-1	16	-	TGTGCCAGCAGCGCATCGGGACAGAGCTCCTACAATGAGCAGTTCTTC	CASSASGQSSYNEQFF
TRBD1	TRBV6-5	TRBJ2-7	13	-	TGTGCCAGCAGAAAGCAACCAGGGGGTATGGAGTACTTC	CASRKQPGGMEYF
TRBD1	TRBV29-1	TRBJ1-4	14	-	TGCAGCGTCGGGACAGGGGGGTCCAATGAAAAACTGTTTTTT	CSVGTGGSNEKLFF
TRBD1	TRBV19	TRBJ1-1	15	-	TGTGCCAGTAGTATGCTGACAGGGGGCGACACTGAAGCTTTCTTT	CASSMLTGGDTEAFF
-	TRBV6-6	TRBJ2-5	16	-	TGTGCCAGCAGTTACTCGATAGGGGGTCAAGGAGAGACCCAGTACTTC	CASSYSIGGQGETQYF
TRBD2	TRBV9	TRBJ2-3	15	-	TGTGCCAGCAGCGGTTATGGGGGGGGCACAGATACGCAGTATTTT	CASSGYGGGTDTQYF
TRBD1	TRBV2	TRBJ1-2	14	-	TGTGCCAGCGGGGGTCAGACAGGGGGCTTTGGCTACACCTTC	CASGGQTGGFGYTF
TRBD2	TRBV2	TRBJ2-7	17	few	TGTGCCAGCAATAGACTAGCGGGAGATACGAGCTCCTACGAGCAGTACTTC	CASNRLAGDTSSYEQYF
TRBD1	TRBV5-6	TRBJ1-5	16	few	TGTGCCAGCAGCTTCCGGGACAGCGGATACAATCAGCCCCAGCATTTT	CASSFRDSGYNQPQHF
TRBD1	TRBV5-1	TRBJ2-3	15	-	TGCGCCAGCAGCTTGGTCGGCAGGGGGCAAGATACGCAGTATTTT	CASSLVGRGQDTQYF
TRBD1	TRBV2	TRBJ1-2	14	-	TGTGCCAGCAGTGAGGGGACAGGGGGATATGGCTACACCTTC	CASSEGTGGYGYTF
-	TRBV4-3	TRBJ2-1	14	-	TGCGCCAGCAGCCAAGATCTCGTTAGCCATGAGCAGTTCTTC	CASSQDLVSHEQFF
-	TRBV7-9	TRBJ2-1	14	-	TGTGCCAGCAGCTTAGGGAGCCCCTACAATGAGCAGTTCTTC	CASSLGSPYNEQFF
TRBD2	TRBV28	TRBJ2-7	15	-	TGTGCCAGCAGTTATCTGGGAGCGGGAGGCTACGAGCAGTACTTC	CASSYLGAGGYEQYF
-	TRBV5-6	TRBJ1-5	14	once	TGTGCCAGCAGCCTGCGGACAGGCAATCAGCCCCAGCATTTT	CASSLRTGNQPQHF
-	TRBV6-6	TRBJ2-7	11	-	TGTGCCAGCAGACAGGGCCACGAGCAGTACTTC	CASRQGHEQYF
TRBD1	TRBV28	TRBJ1-5	13	-	TGTGCCAGCTTCGACAGGGGGGTTCAGCCCCAGCATTTT	CASFDRGVQPQHF
-	TRBV6-1	TRBJ2-1	15	-	TGTGCCAGCAGTGGCTTGGAGACTTACTACAATGAGCAGTTCTTC	CASSGLETYYNEQFF
-	TRBV14	TRBJ2-7	12	-	TGTGCCAGCAGCCAAGATTATCACGAGCAGTACTTC	CASSQDYHEQYF
TRBD2	TRBV7-9	TRBJ2-7	14	-	TGTTCCAGCAGCCCCTTTGGGGGAGGGGCCGAGCAGTACTTC	CSSSPFGGGAEQYF
-	TRBV19	TRBJ2-1	14	-	TGTGCCAGTAGTATAGTAACTACCCACAATGAGCAGTTCTTC	CASSIVTTHNEQFF
-	TRBV30	TRBJ2-6	14	-	TGTGCCTGGAGTTTCGGGGCTGGGGCCAACGTCCTGACTTTC	CAWSFGAGANVLTF
-	TRBV27	TRBJ2-2	13	-	TGTGCCAGCAGTCAAGGGGATGCCGGGGAGCTGTTTTTT	CASSQGDAGELFF
TRBD2	TRBV7-2	TRBJ2-7	18	-	TGTGCCAGCAGCTTGAGACTAGCGGGAGGCCCGTCCTCCTACGAGCAGTACTTC	CASSLRLAGGPSSYEQYF
-	TRBV4-1	TRBJ1-2	15	-	TGCGCCAGCAGCCAATTTTCAACGGTGAACTATGGCTACACCTTC	CASSQFSTVNYGYTF
TRBD1	TRBV9	TRBJ1-5	14	-	TGTGCCAGCAACACAGGGGTATCTAGTCAGCCCCAGCATTTT	CASNTGVSSQPQHF
-	TRBV7-2	TRBJ2-1	11	-	TGTGCCAGCAGCCCTCACTGGTATCAGTTCTTC	CASSPHWYQFF